This T cell receptor (beta chain) was recorded in a study of early stage breast cancer tumors. Looking at the study overall: Among approximately twelve ER+/PR+/HER2- tumors, eight were ductal, four lobular. Around 10-fold was the mean read coverage per sample. Findings and caveats of the study: Tumors had roughly 2.5-fold higher T cell density and higher clonality than adjacent normal breast tissue. Blood repertoires resembled normal breast more than tumor.

Turning to this clone: The target antigen is unknown.

V was cut by 3 bases and J by 1 base, with 12 bases left in between. This CDR3 spans 15 amino acids. CDR1 is MNHNS and CDR2 is SASEGT in the germline V gene. Some clones are missing from TCRdb's copy, which holds only in-frame ones; the method was immunoSEQ multiplex PCR. The data show roughly 19,000 clones, roughly three quarters seen once. The chain carries TRBV6-1 and TRBJ1-2; D call uncertain. This receptor was taken from a person aged 55-75 years with breast cancer. What was sequenced was blood. CDR3 bases: TGTGCCAGCAGTGAGGTCGGGCACAATAACTATGGCTACACCTTC. Translating it yields CASSEVGHNNYGYTF.